Shown below are 28 T cell receptor beta chains from a single sample sequenced in a study of T cell repertoires in cytomegalovirus infection. Using its own MiXCR run on the reads, TCRdb lists one record per CDR3 protein. The top ten clones hold approximately 8% of a sample with about 360,000 distinct CDR3 sequences, over 15% of them seen once. The sample consisted of PBMCs. The receptors shown here come from a human donor in good health (CMV status not recorded). Some clones in this sample may be carry-over from other donors' samples.

This clonotype showed up many times. The genes are TRBV7-2 and TRBJ2-2, with D perhaps given as TRBD1 or TRBD2 (5 bases each). Germline CDR1 and CDR2: SGHTA and FQGNSA. The V end was cut by 3 bases, the J end by 7 bases, with 9 bases between. CDR3 length: 13 amino acids. The CDR3 here is CASSLGVHGELFF. In DNA form, the CDR3 reads TGTGCCAGCAGCTTGGGGGTGCACGGGGAGCTGTTTTTT.

The chain joins TRBV12-3 or TRBV12-4 to TRBJ1-3, with a tentative D call TRBD1 (5 bases). The CDR3 is 15 residues long. V was cut by 2 bases and J by 8 bases, with 16 bases left in between. CDR3 in DNA: TGTGCCAGCAGTTTACGGGGCAGGGTCGAGCACACCATATATTTT. It yields the protein CASSLRGRVEHTIYF.

About this clonotype: The junction shows a germline mismatch at one end, possibly a read error. The chain couples TRBV4-1 to TRBJ2-2; D may be TRBD2 (5 bases). The CDR3 is 11 residues long. Germline V gene sequence: CDR1 MGHRA, CDR2 YSYEKL. This CDR3 is CASSQSGEPFF. DNA of the CDR3: TGCGCCAGCAGCCAATCCGGGGAGCCGTTTTTT.

This clonotype was seen a few times. The V and J genes are TRBV7-9 and TRBJ2-1, with 10 bases aligning to TRBD2. The CDR3 spans 17 residues. Trimming cost V 4 bases and J 4 bases; bases outside gene matches: 10. In germline, CDR1 is SEHNR, CDR2 FQNEAQ (reference sequence). CDR3 in amino acids: CASSSPLSGRGYNEQFF. CDR3 nucleotides: TGTGCCAGCAGCTCACCTCTGAGCGGGAGGGGGTACAATGAGCAGTTCTTC. The whole variable domain, filled in from reference TRBV7-9 and TRBJ2-1, reads DTGVSQNPRHKITKRGQNVTFRCDPISEHNRLYWYRQTLGQGPEFLTYFQNEAQLEKSRLLSDRFSAERPKGSFSTLEIQRTEQGDSAMYLCASSSPLSGRGYNEQFFGPGTRLTVL.

The genes are TRBV2 and TRBJ2-5, with 10 bases lining up with TRBD2. This CDR3 spans 15 amino acids. Germline values: CDR1 SNHLY, CDR2 FYNNEI. The V and J ends lost 3 bases and 4 bases, in that order; junction bases with no gene match: 5. The CDR3 spells CASSDSSGRRETQYF. The CDR3 nucleotides are TGTGCCAGCAGTGATTCTAGCGGGAGACGAGAGACCCAGTACTTC.

This clonotype has at least ten counts. The V call is TRBV7-2, the J call TRBJ2-3; 8 nucleotides match TRBD2. Germline CDR1 reads SGHTA; CDR2 reads FQGNSA. V lost 1 base to trimming and J lost 2 bases; unmatched junction nucleotides: 2. The CDR3 spans 15 residues. The CDR3 bases are TGTGCCAGCAGCTTAGACGGGGGGGCCACAGATACGCAGTATTTT. Translated, it gives CASSLDGGATDTQYF. Combining the CDR3 with reference TRBV7-2 and TRBJ2-3 gives the whole variable domain GAGVSQSPSNKVTEKGKDVELRCDPISGHTALYWYRQSLGQGLEFLIYFQGNSAPDKSGLPSDRFSAERTGGSVSTLTIQRTQQEDSAVYLCASSLDGGATDTQYFGPGTRLTVL.

The chain couples TRBV20-1 to TRBJ1-5; tentatively, D is TRBD1 (6 bases). Trimming left V 0 bases short and J 4 bases short, with 10 bases between. Germline V lookup: CDR1 DFQATT, CDR2 SNEGSKA (reference sequence). The CDR3 totals 14 residues. The CDR3 here is CSARDRDTNQPQHF. CDR3 bases: TGCAGTGCTAGAGATAGGGACACTAATCAGCCCCAGCATTTT.

There are many counts of this clonotype. V is TRBV11-2 and J is TRBJ1-4, with TRBD1 identical over 7 bases. Per germline, CDR1 SGHAT and CDR2 FQNNGV. CDR3 length equals 16 residues. V shed 5 bases and J 3 bases; nucleotides not matched to a gene: 9. The DNA of the CDR3 is TGTGCCAGCAGCCCCGGGACAGCGGGGGCTAATGAAAAACTGTTTTTT. Amino acid sequence: CASSPGTAGANEKLFF.

The table lists this clonotype with a few counts. The rearrangement links TRBV4-1 to TRBJ1-1; 10 bases match TRBD1. This CDR3 region has 16 residues. Germline V gene sequence: CDR1 MGHRA, CDR2 YSYEKL. V trimming: 4 bases; J trimming: 5 bases; junction bases outside the gene matches: 10. The CDR3 DNA follows: TGCGCCAGCAGCCCAGGGACAGGGGACGGGTGGACTGAAGCTTTCTTT. The encoded protein is CASSPGTGDGWTEAFF.

The rearrangement joins TRBV6-5 to TRBJ1-1; 8 nucleotides line up with TRBD1. The V gene end was trimmed by 7 bases and the J gene end by 10 bases; junction bases not matched to a gene: 11. This CDR3 is 13 amino acids long. The V gene's germline CDR1 is MNHEY and CDR2 SVGAGI. Written as DNA, the CDR3 is TGTGCCAGCAATCGGGGGACAGGCGAGGGAGCTTTCTTT. This gives the protein CASNRGTGEGAFF.

This clonotype was seen a few times. The chain has TRBV20-1 and TRBJ2-5; 8 nucleotides match TRBD1. Germline V gene data show CDR1 as DFQATT and CDR2 as SNEGSKA (reference sequence). V gave up 5 bases and J gave up 5 bases; unmatched junction bases: 4. This CDR3 contains 12 residues. Here the CDR3 reads CSAVWTGETQYF. Here the CDR3 DNA reads TGCAGTGCTGTCTGGACAGGGGAGACCCAGTACTTC.

The gene calls are TRBV6-1 and TRBJ1-1, with D possibly TRBD1 on 6 matching bases. The germline gives CDR1 MNHNS, CDR2 SASEGT. The length of the CDR3 is 14 residues. The V gene lost 6 bases and the J gene lost 7 bases, with 18 bases spanning the gap. The CDR3 sequence: CASRVDHQGIEAFF. The CDR3 coding sequence is TGTGCCAGCAGGGTGGATCACCAGGGGATTGAAGCTTTCTTT.

The table lists this clonotype with a few counts. The rearrangement links TRBV12-3 or TRBV12-4 to TRBJ1-4; D is undetermined. V gave up 6 bases and J gave up 7 bases, with 12 bases separating them. The CDR3 totals 13 residues. CDR3 DNA: TGTGCCAGCAGATCAGGTGAAGGTGAAAAACTGTTTTTT. Amino acids: CASRSGEGEKLFF.

This chain links TRBV20-1 with TRBJ1-5; D is unresolved. This CDR3 spans 14 amino acids. In germline, CDR1 is DFQATT, CDR2 SNEGSKA (reference sequence). V was pared by 6 bases and J by 1 base, with 13 bases between. This chain's CDR3 is CSARYPGSNQPQHF. CDR3 coding DNA: TGCAGTGCAAGATATCCGGGGAGCAATCAGCCCCAGCATTTT.

This chain joins TRBV30 and TRBJ2-3, with 11 bases that match TRBD2. Germline assignment: CDR1 GTSNPN and CDR2 SVGIG (reference sequence). The CDR3 consists of 18 residues. J was trimmed by 2 bases and V by 0 bases; bases with no gene match: 10. CDR3 sequence (DNA): TGTGCCTGGAGTGTAAGGGGAGGTAGCGGGAGGGCCACAGATACGCAGTATTTT. Encoded protein: CAWSVRGGSGRATDTQYF.

In this sample, this clonotype turned up a few times. The V gene is TRBV20-1, the J gene TRBJ1-6; D remains unclear. Per the germline V gene, CDR1 is DFQATT and CDR2 is SNEGSKA (reference sequence). This CDR3 comprises 14 residues. V lost 2 bases to trimming and J lost 7 bases, with 12 bases between them. As DNA, the CDR3 is TGCAGTGCTAGAAAGGCAGGACCAAATTCACCCCTCCACTTT. This sequence encodes CSARKAGPNSPLHF.

This clonotype appeared a single time. V is TRBV29-1 and J is TRBJ1-6; 10 bases match TRBD1. The J segment lost 8 bases and the V segment lost 6 bases, leaving 4 bases of the junction unmatched. Germline V CDR1 and CDR2: SQVTM, ANQGSEA. The CDR3 is 13 residues long. The DNA for the CDR3 is TGCAGCGTGGGACAGGGGACGGATTCACCCCTCCACTTT. Amino acids: CSVGQGTDSPLHF.

This clonotype appeared a few times. V gene TRBV7-9 combines with J gene TRBJ1-3; D is undetermined. The V gene's germline CDR1 is SEHNR and CDR2 FQNEAQ (reference sequence). The CDR3 loop spans 14 amino acids. The ends were cut back, 1 base at V and 0 bases at J, with 4 bases in the middle. Here the CDR3 DNA reads TGTGCCAGCAGCTTAGGGACCTCTGGAAACACCATATATTTT. Translated: CASSLGTSGNTIYF.

To note about this clonotype: Possible read error: a much larger clone is one base away. V and J are TRBV7-2 and TRBJ2-3; TRBD2 matches at 12 bases. Germline CDR1 and CDR2: SGHTA and FQGNSA. Germline trimming cut 1 base from V and 2 bases from J; bases unmatched to any gene: 1. This CDR3 is 16 amino acids long. The CDR3 sequence: CASSLGLAGATDTQYF. The DNA of the CDR3 is TGTGCCAGCAGCTTAGGACTAGCGGGGGCCACAGATACGCAGTATTTT.

This clonotype was detected a few times. V is TRBV29-1 and J is TRBJ1-2; D remains unclear. The CDR3 is made up of 11 amino acids. V lost 4 bases to trimming and J lost 8 bases, with 11 bases between them. The germline CDR1 and CDR2 sequences are SQVTM and ANQGSEA. CDR3 in amino acids: CSVVNEYGYTF. The DNA of the CDR3 is TGCAGCGTTGTGAATGAGTACGGCTACACCTTC. Variable domain in full (rest from reference TRBV29-1 and TRBJ1-2): SAVISQKPSRDICQRGTSLTIQCQVDSQVTMMFWYRQQPGQSLTLIATANQGSEATYESGFVIDKFPISRPNLTFSTLTVSNMSPEDSSIYLCSVVNEYGYTFGSGTRLTVV.

The chain has TRBV19 and TRBJ2-2; D is ambiguous. The CDR3 covers 13 residues. Germline V gives CDR1 LNHDA, CDR2 SQIVND (reference sequence). Trimming left V 6 bases short and J 5 bases short, with 10 bases between. CDR3 coding DNA: TGTGCCAGTAGACCCGGACCGACCGGGGAGCTGTTTTTT. The encoded protein is CASRPGPTGELFF.

This clonotype was counted at least ten times. This chain links TRBV7-2 with TRBJ2-7; 10 bases match TRBD1. The CDR3 spans 15 residues. Trimming took 6 bases from V and 4 from J; bases not matched to a gene: 9. Germline V gene lookup returns CDR1 SGHTA and CDR2 FQGNSA. CDR3 amino acids: CASSLTDRGRYEQYF. CDR3 DNA sequence: TGTGCCAGCAGTCTAACTGACAGGGGGCGATACGAGCAGTACTTC.

This clonotype was counted a few times. This sequence joins TRBV7-9 and TRBJ1-3; D remains unclear. The CDR3 sequence is 15 residues long. Germline CDR1 is SEHNR and CDR2 is FQNEAQ (reference sequence). Deletions cut 8 bases from V and 0 bases from J, with 14 bases between. The CDR3 nucleotides are TGTGCCAGCTCCCCTAGTGCAGCCTCTGGAAACACCATATATTTT. Its protein product is CASSPSAASGNTIYF.

The rearrangement links TRBV5-4 to TRBJ2-3; possible D gene TRBD1, 6 bases. The CDR3 totals 14 residues. The germline V gene encodes CDR1 SGHNT and CDR2 YYREEE (reference sequence). V lost 4 bases to trimming and J lost 5 bases, with 14 bases between them. The DNA of the CDR3 is TGTGCCAGCAGCCGACAGGAAGGGGGAGATACGCAGTATTTT. Its protein product is CASSRQEGGDTQYF.

This clonotype was recorded at least ten times. The chain is built from TRBV7-8 and TRBJ2-7; TRBD2 agrees at 13 bases. CDR1 is SGHVS, CDR2 FQNEAQ, per germline. The CDR3 is made up of 18 amino acids. V trimming: 1 base; J trimming: 3 bases; junction bases outside the gene matches: 9. CDR3 DNA sequence: TGTGCCAGCAGCTTAGGACTAGCGGGAGGTCTCCGCGGCTACGAGCAGTACGTC. This sequence encodes CASSLGLAGGLRGYEQYV.

This clonotype was detected a few times. The rearrangement links TRBV4-1 to TRBJ1-2; D unclear. CDR1 is MGHRA, CDR2 YSYEKL, per germline. This CDR3 spans 15 amino acids. V was trimmed by 6 bases and J by 0 bases, leaving 14 bases between them. The CDR3 DNA reads as TGCGCCAGCAGACGGACGGCGTTAGCTAACTATGGCTACACCTTC. This gives the protein CASRRTALANYGYTF.

This clonotype came up many times. V gene TRBV7-2 combines with J gene TRBJ2-1; TRBD2 matches at 13 bases. Germline trimming cut 3 bases from V and 9 bases from J; bases unmatched to any gene: 5. Germline V gene lookup returns CDR1 SGHTA and CDR2 FQGNSA. CDR3 length equals 15 residues. CDR3: CASSLGLAGNSEQFF. In DNA, the CDR3 is TGTGCCAGCAGCTTGGGACTAGCGGGGAATAGTGAGCAGTTCTTC.

This chain connects TRBV7-8 to TRBJ1-4; 8 nucleotides align to TRBD1. Germline V gene data show CDR1 as SGHVS and CDR2 as FQNEAQ. The CDR3 is made up of 18 amino acids. Trimming cost V 5 bases and J 11 bases; bases outside gene matches: 22. The CDR3 reads CASSPGQGGTLSMKKLFF. In nucleotides, the CDR3 is TGTGCCAGCAGCCCCGGACAGGGCGGAACCCTCTCCATGAAGAAACTGTTTTTT.